A selection of T cell receptor beta chains follows, all from one sample in a study of neurological immune-mediated disorders. From the 5' RACE reads, TCRdb called clonotypes with MiXCR, one entry per CDR3 protein. The sample has some 46,000 distinct CDR3 sequences; around 4.5% are singletons. Sequencing was done on a sample of PBMCs. The receptors derive from an older woman with multiple sclerosis. CDR3s include the opening cysteine and the closing phenylalanine or tryptophan. Fields, in order: V gene, clone size, J gene, D gene, CDR3 DNA, CDR3 protein. The D gene is left open where the match is weak. Clone size is stated in some rows and not others, as once, few, many or a class when expanded.

>TRBV5-1|many|TRBJ2-5|NA
TGCGCCAGCAGCTGGACCATAGCGGACGGGCAAGAGACCCAGTACTTC
CASSWTIADGQETQYF
>TRBV7-9|NA|TRBJ2-1|NA
TGTGCCAGCACTGATGACTACTCCTACAATGAGCAGTTCTTC
CASTDDYSYNEQFF
>TRBV5-1|few|TRBJ2-1|TRBD1
TGCGCCAGCAGCGTGGGACAGGGGTTTTACAATGAGCAGTTCTTC
CASSVGQGFYNEQFF
>TRBV25-1|NA|TRBJ1-3|NA
TGTGCCAGCAGTTCTCAGGACGGATTATCTGGAAACACCATATATTTT
CASSSQDGLSGNTIYF
>TRBV2|few|TRBJ2-3|NA
TGTGCCAGCACCCCGGGTTACACAGATACGCAGTATTTT
CASTPGYTDTQYF
>TRBV5-1|many|TRBJ2-5|TRBD1
TGCGCCAGCAGCGAGGGACAGTTGGGGGCGACCCAGTACTTC
CASSEGQLGATQYF
>TRBV7-3|many|TRBJ2-2|TRBD2
TGTGCCAGCAGCCCCCACGGGACTAGCGGGGGCCCGAACACCGGGGAGCTGTTTTTT
CASSPHGTSGGPNTGELFF
>TRBV24-1|many|TRBJ2-3|TRBD1
TGTGCCACCAGTGATACGGACAGGGCCCCAGATACGCAGTATTTT
CATSDTDRAPDTQYF
>TRBV30|NA|TRBJ1-1|NA
TGTGCCTGGACACAGACGAACACTGAAGCTTTCTTT
CAWTQTNTEAFF
>TRBV20-1|many|TRBJ2-7|NA
TGCAGTGCTAGTCTCGCCTACGAGCAGTACTTC
CSASLAYEQYF
>TRBV12-3/TRBV12-4|many|TRBJ1-1|NA
TGTGCCAGCAGTTTTAACATTAACACTGAAGCTTTCTTT
CASSFNINTEAFF
>TRBV29-1|many|TRBJ1-2|TRBD1
TGCAGCGTTGAAACTGGCGGGACAGGAAGTAACTATGGCTACACCTTC
CSVETGGTGSNYGYTF
>TRBV6-2/TRBV6-3|many|TRBJ2-5|NA
TGTGCCAGCAGTATACCGGGCGGTCAGAGTGTTCAAGAGACCCAGTACTTC
CASSIPGGQSVQETQYF
>TRBV18|NA|TRBJ2-3|TRBD1
TGTGCCAGCTCACCAAGGGACAGGACCACAGATACGCAGTATTTT
CASSPRDRTTDTQYF
>TRBV3-1|NA|TRBJ2-2|NA
TGTGCCAGCAGCCCCACCACAGGAGCGGAGAACACCGGGGAGCTGTTTTTT
CASSPTTGAENTGELFF
>TRBV7-9|few|TRBJ2-2|NA
TGTGCCAGCAGCTCGACAACGAGGGAGCTGTTTTTT
CASSSTTRELFF
>TRBV7-2|many|TRBJ2-5|NA
TGTGCCAGCAGCCCATCGGACGCGCAGACCCAGTACTTC
CASSPSDAQTQYF
>TRBV9|many|TRBJ2-5|NA
TGTGCCAGCAGCGTAGAAGGGGGAGAGACCCAGTACTTC
CASSVEGGETQYF
>TRBV4-1|many|TRBJ2-1|NA
TGCGCCAGCAGCCAAACGCCGACAGACGACGTCTACAATGAGCAGTTCTTC
CASSQTPTDDVYNEQFF
>TRBV7-2|few|TRBJ2-3|TRBD2
TGTGCCAGCAGCTTAGCCGGGGGGGCGTGGGGCACAGATACGCAGTATTTT
CASSLAGGAWGTDTQYF
>TRBV7-2|many|TRBJ1-1|NA
TGTGCCAGCAGCTTAGAGGGGGGCAGGGCGAACACTGAAGCTTTCTTT
CASSLEGGRANTEAFF
>TRBV4-3|many|TRBJ1-2|TRBD1
TGCGCCAGCAGCCAAGATGTGGGGACAGGGGGCGCTGGCTTTGATGGCTACACCTTC
CASSQDVGTGGAGFDGYTF
>TRBV20-1|NA|TRBJ2-1|TRBD2
TGCAGTGCCGCCCCCCTCATGGCGGGAGGGCCCAGTGAGCAGTTCTTC
CSAAPLMAGGPSEQFF
>TRBV29-1|NA|TRBJ2-3|NA
TGCAGCGTCCAAGGACGGACAGATACGCAGTATTTT
CSVQGRTDTQYF
>TRBV6-5|many|TRBJ1-4|NA
TGTGCCAGCAGTTTCTCAGGGGATCACGCTGAAAAACTGTTTTTT
CASSFSGDHAEKLFF
>TRBV10-3|many|TRBJ1-1|NA
TGTGCCATCAGTGATGGTGGTTTCGGCACTGAAGCTTTCTTT
CAISDGGFGTEAFF
>TRBV20-1|many|TRBJ2-3|NA
TGCAGTGCTAGCCCCGGGTCCGCCACAGATACGCAGTATTTT
CSASPGSATDTQYF
>TRBV27|NA|TRBJ2-2|TRBD1
TGTGCCAGCAGTTTTGCAGGGGGAACCGGGGAGCTGTTTTTT
CASSFAGGTGELFF
>TRBV4-1|many|TRBJ2-1|NA
TGCGCCAGCAGCCAAGCCTCCGGGCTAGTGCACAATGAGCAGTTCTTC
CASSQASGLVHNEQFF
>TRBV6-5|many|TRBJ2-3|NA
TGTGCCAGCAGTTTAAGTCGCGGAGCCGGGGATACGCAGTATTTT
CASSLSRGAGDTQYF
>TRBV7-2|few|TRBJ2-3|NA
TGTGCCAGCAGCTTAGGCGGAGAAGATACGCAGTATTTT
CASSLGGEDTQYF
>TRBV5-1|many|TRBJ2-5|NA
TGCGCCAGCAGCTTGCCCTCCGCCGGGACCCAGTACTTC
CASSLPSAGTQYF
>TRBV7-2|many|TRBJ2-1|TRBD2
TGTGCCAGCAGCTTTCGGGGACTAGGGGAGCAGTTCTTC
CASSFRGLGEQFF
>TRBV3-1|NA|TRBJ2-1|TRBD2
TGTGCCAGCAGCCAAGATGGTACGGGAGGGGCCTACAATGAGCAGTTCTTC
CASSQDGTGGAYNEQFF
>TRBV12-3/TRBV12-4|many|TRBJ1-1|TRBD1
TGTGCCAGCAGCCCGGGACAGGGGACTGAAGCTTTCTTT
CASSPGQGTEAFF
>TRBV3-1|NA|TRBJ1-5|NA
TGTGCCAGCAGCCAAGATCCGGGCCGAGATCAGCCCCAGCATTTT
CASSQDPGRDQPQHF
>TRBV20-1|few|TRBJ1-4|TRBD1
TGCAGTGCTTCCGGGACAGGGTGGGCAACTAATGAAAAACTGTTTTTT
CSASGTGWATNEKLFF
>TRBV20-1|many|TRBJ1-6|NA
TGCAGTGCTAGAACGGGGTCAGACAGGCGAGGGGATTCACCCCTCAACTTT
CSARTGSDRRGDSPLNF
>TRBV20-1|many|TRBJ2-3|TRBD1
TGCAGTGCTGGGCCGACAGGGGGCCCAGATACGCAGTATTTT
CSAGPTGGPDTQYF
>TRBV7-2|many|TRBJ1-4|NA
TGTGCCAGCAGCTTAAGCGCCTTTTCGGAAAAACTGTTTTTT
CASSLSAFSEKLFF
>TRBV10-3|many|TRBJ1-4|NA
TGTGCCACTCGAGACCGGGACTCCCTCACGTTGGGTGAAAAACTGTTTTTT
CATRDRDSLTLGEKLFF
>TRBV7-2|many|TRBJ2-5|NA
TGTGCCAGCAGCTTCGCCCCGGGACTCCAAGAGACCCAGTACTTC
CASSFAPGLQETQYF
>TRBV7-2|many|TRBJ2-1|NA
TGTGCCAGCAGCCTCGGATTCGGGGGCTACAATGAGCAGTTCTTC
CASSLGFGGYNEQFF
>TRBV2|few|TRBJ2-3|NA
TGTGCCAGCGAAAATCGGGCAGATACGCAGTATTTT
CASENRADTQYF
>TRBV7-2|few|TRBJ2-3|TRBD2
TGTGCCAGCAGCTGGGAGGGAGATACGCAGTATTTT
CASSWEGDTQYF
>TRBV5-1|many|TRBJ1-1|TRBD1
TGCGCCAGCAGCTTGAGGACAGGGAACACTGAAGCTTTCTTT
CASSLRTGNTEAFF
>TRBV5-1|many|TRBJ2-3|NA
TGCGCCAGCAGCTACGACGGTACTTCTACGCAGTATTTT
CASSYDGTSTQYF
>TRBV20-1|few|TRBJ1-5|NA
TGCAGTGCTCGATCTCAGGGGTGGGTCAATCAGCCCCAGCATTTT
CSARSQGWVNQPQHF
>TRBV2|NA|TRBJ2-7|NA
TGTGCCAGCGGCGGGACCTCCTTCTACGAGCAGTACTTC
CASGGTSFYEQYF
>TRBV11-2|many|TRBJ2-1|TRBD2
TGTGCCAGCAGCCCGTTAGCGGGGCAGCAGGACAATGAGCAGTTCTTC
CASSPLAGQQDNEQFF
>TRBV4-2|once|TRBJ1-2|NA
TGTGCCAGCAGCCAAGAGGGGGAAGGCTATGGCTACACCTTC
CASSQEGEGYGYTF
>TRBV12-3/TRBV12-4|NA|TRBJ2-5|TRBD1
TGTGCCAGCAGTTTTGGGACAGGCTATGCAGAGACCCAGTACTTC
CASSFGTGYAETQYF
>TRBV12-3/TRBV12-4|few|TRBJ2-7|NA
TGTGCCAGCAGCCTCGGGTTCTACGAGCAGTACTTC
CASSLGFYEQYF
>TRBV3-1|few|TRBJ2-3|TRBD2
TGTGCCAGCAGCCGACCCCCCTGGGCGGGGGGGCCAGATACGCAGTATTTT
CASSRPPWAGGPDTQYF
>TRBV7-8|many|TRBJ2-2|TRBD2
TGTGCCAGCAGCTTTGGCAGGGGAAGCGGGAGGGCTTCCACCGGGGAGCTGTTTTTT
CASSFGRGSGRASTGELFF
>TRBV12-3/TRBV12-4|many|TRBJ1-1|TRBD1
TGTGCCAGCAGTTTGGACAGGGGGCTTTCTGAAGCTTTCTTT
CASSLDRGLSEAFF
>TRBV29-1|many|TRBJ2-5|NA
TGCAGCGTTGGAAATGGGGGGTGGAGGCCGGAGACCCAGTACTTC
CSVGNGGWRPETQYF
>TRBV6-6|few|TRBJ2-5|TRBD2
TGTGCCAGCAGTTTAGCGGGAGCCGCCGAGGGGACCCAGTACTTC
CASSLAGAAEGTQYF
>TRBV5-1|NA|TRBJ1-1|NA
TGCGCCAGCAGCGGGGACGGTTGGAACACTGAAGCTTTCTTT
CASSGDGWNTEAFF
>TRBV5-1|NA|TRBJ1-5|NA
TGCGCCAGCAGCTTGGAACCTAATCAGCCCCAGCATTTT
CASSLEPNQPQHF